These 7 T cell receptor beta chains share one sample of origin, sequenced in a study of somatic mutations in cytotoxic T cells in rheumatoid arthritis. Method: immunoSEQ multiplex PCR; TCRdb's copy keeps in-frame clones and lacks some. This sample yields several thousand clones, of which about 80% are seen a single time; about a tenth belongs to the top ten. Source material: CD8+ T cells sorted from blood. All receptors derive from an adult with rheumatoid arthritis.

The chain combines TRBV7-6 with TRBJ1-1; D might be TRBD1 (6 bases). Germline V gene sequence: CDR1 SGHVS, CDR2 FNYEAQ. The CDR3 is made up of 15 amino acids. Trimming removed 1 base at V and 1 base at J, with 10 bases between. The CDR3 bases are TGTGCCAGCAGCTTAGTTACAGGGCGGAACACTGAAGCTTTCTTT. Protein product: CASSLVTGRNTEAFF.

CDR3: CASSSETGGFPDTQYF. The DNA of the CDR3 is TGCGCCAGCAGCTCAGAGACAGGGGGCTTTCCAGATACGCAGTATTTT. V is TRBV5-1 and J is TRBJ2-3; 10 nucleotides agree with TRBD1. There are 16 residues in the CDR3. The germline V gene has CDR1 SGHRS and CDR2 YFSETQ. V dropped 3 bases and J dropped 4; count of bases not matched to a gene: 8.

The J gene is TRBJ2-2, the V gene TRBV19; a weak D match, TRBD2 (5 bases). The germline gives CDR1 LNHDA, CDR2 SQIVND (reference sequence). V lost 4 bases, J lost 1 base, and 13 bases lay in between. The CDR3 extends over 16 amino acids. Written as DNA, the CDR3 is TGTGCCAGTAGTACTCCCCACAGCGGGAACACCGGGGAGCTGTTTTTT. As protein: CASSTPHSGNTGELFF.

This clone was counted only a few times. The chain is built from TRBV5-1 and TRBJ1-1; 8 bases are shared with TRBD1. Unmatched junction bases numbered 8, after V lost 5 bases and J lost 8 bases. The germline gives CDR1 SGHRS, CDR2 YFSETQ. The length of the CDR3 is 13 residues. DNA of the CDR3: TGCGCCAGCAGGGTAAAGACAGGGGAAGAAGCTTTCTTT. The encoded protein is CASRVKTGEEAFF.

The V call is TRBV6-5, the J call TRBJ1-1; no definite D call. Germline CDR1 is MNHEY and CDR2 is SVGAGI. V was pared by 4 bases and J by 7 bases, with 16 bases between. This CDR3 has 14 residues. The CDR3 is CASSLKNPPGEAFF. The CDR3 coding sequence is TGTGCCAGCAGTTTGAAGAATCCCCCTGGTGAAGCTTTCTTT.

The genes are TRBV7-2 and TRBJ1-2; unclear D gene. The CDR3 length is 15 residues. From germline, CDR1 is SGHTA and CDR2 FQGNSA. With 1 base removed from V and 1 base from J, the gap between germline ends came to 10 bases. The DNA of the CDR3 is TGTGCCAGCAGCTTAGGATCCTGGGTTAACTATGGCTACACCTTC. Translated, it gives CASSLGSWVNYGYTF. Variable domain in full (rest from reference TRBV7-2 and TRBJ1-2): GAGVSQSPSNKVTEKGKDVELRCDPISGHTALYWYRQSLGQGLEFLIYFQGNSAPDKSGLPSDRFSAERTGGSVSTLTIQRTQQEDSAVYLCASSLGSWVNYGYTFGSGTRLTVV.

The chain recombines TRBV5-1 with TRBJ2-5, with 10 bases that match TRBD2. Germline lookup yields CDR1 SGHRS and CDR2 YFSETQ. The ends lost 0 bases at V and 2 bases at J; junction bases unmatched: 4. The CDR3 sequence is 16 residues long. The CDR3 nucleotides are TGCGCCAGCAGCTTGGCTGGACTAGCGGAGCAAGAGACCCAGTACTTC. Translating it yields CASSLAGLAEQETQYF.